Below, 4 T cell receptor beta chains from the same sample are listed, as sequenced in a study of shared clonotypes between healthy human individuals. Using immunoSEQ multiplex PCR, the repertoire was profiled, and TCRdb retains in-frame clones only, with some absent. The sample has around 1.6 million clones; roughly 98% are singletons. The sequencing sample was made of naive CD4+ T cells sorted from blood. Subset described: CD45RA+ positively selected. Receptors were obtained from a man aged 25 to 40 in good health.

The gene calls are TRBV7-8 and TRBJ2-1; D is perhaps TRBD1 (6 bases). Between the trimmed V and J ends, which lost 3 bases and 0 bases, there was a span of 18 bases. This CDR3 spans 18 amino acids. The germline V gene encodes CDR1 SGHVS and CDR2 FQNEAQ. The CDR3 DNA reads TGTGCCAGCAGCTTCCCCCCTGCAGGGGCCAGCTCCTACAATGAGCAGTTCTTC. Its protein product is CASSFPPAGASSYNEQFF. The full variable domain, rest sourced from reference TRBV7-8 and TRBJ2-1, is GAGVSQSPRYKVAKRGQDVALRCDPISGHVSLFWYQQALGQGPEFLTYFQNEAQLDKSGLPSDRFFAERPEGSVSTLKIQRTQQEDSAVYLCASSFPPAGASSYNEQFFGPGTRLTVL.

The chain carries TRBV6-1 and TRBJ2-7, with D perhaps given as TRBD1 or TRBD2 (5 bases each). Trimming shortened V by 3 bases and J by 5 bases, and 20 bases separated the two germline ends. The CDR3 totals 16 residues. From germline, CDR1 is MNHNS and CDR2 SASEGT. CDR3 sequence: CASSEIGTAGINEQYF. The CDR3 nucleotides read TGTGCCAGCAGTGAGATCGGGACGGCCGGGATCAACGAGCAGTACTTC.

This chain links TRBV6-5 with TRBJ1-1, with no clear D. The CDR3 is made up of 15 amino acids. Germline V gene data show CDR1 as MNHEY and CDR2 as SVGAGI. V lost 3 bases, J lost 5 bases, and 16 bases lay in between. The DNA for the CDR3 is TGTGCCAGCAGTTATGACAACCCCGGGTTGACTGAAGCTTTCTTT. Amino acid sequence: CASSYDNPGLTEAFF.

CDR3 protein: CASSYSAGNSNQPQHF. In DNA, the CDR3 is TGTGCCAGCAGTTACTCTGCAGGAAATAGCAATCAGCCCCAGCATTTT. The chain joins TRBV6-6 to TRBJ1-5; D remains unclear. V lost 0 bases to trimming and J lost 0 bases, with 9 bases between them. CDR1 and CDR2 (germline): MNHNY, SVGAGI (reference sequence). The CDR3 consists of 16 residues.